Sequencing of this T cell receptor beta chain was carried out in a study of T cell clones after liver transplantation. On the study more broadly: Timepoints were pre-transplant, pre-withdrawal, and after withdrawal was completed or failed. Findings of the study overall: Donor-reactive sequences fell more than third party-reactive ones, suggesting partial deletion. Low donor cell numbers restricted donor-reactive repertoire measurement in two subjects.

The assay was immunoSEQ multiplex PCR, and TCRdb's table has in-frame clones only and misses some. The profile shows approximately 6,000 clones, over 75% of them singletons. Worth noting for this clone: Its antigen remains unidentified. At the DNA level, this CDR3 is encoded by other sequences in the same sample as well.

V trimming: 7 bases; J trimming: 4 bases; junction bases outside the gene matches: 8. Germline assignment: CDR1 MNHEY and CDR2 SVGAGI. The CDR3 extends over 14 amino acids. The chain recombines TRBV6-5 with TRBJ1-2; 8 bases are a match to TRBD1. The source is a human donor who received a liver transplant. The source was CD8+ T cells from blood, collected before liver transplant. In DNA form, the CDR3 reads TGTGCCAGCAAGGTTGGACAGGGAGCCTATGGCTACACCTTC. Translating it yields CASKVGQGAYGYTF.